Following are 27 T cell receptor beta chains from one sample sequenced in a study of Graves' ophthalmopathy and Graves' hyperthyroidism. Amplified material comprised TCR beta CDR3 regions derived from RNA transcripts. After a first-round RT-PCR with HTBI primers, a second-round multiplex PCR was run. MiXCR, applied by TCRdb to the multiplex PCR reads, yields one record per CDR3 protein. The sample lists hundreds of thousands of distinct CDR3 sequences, over 40% occurring once. The sample taken for sequencing was peripheral blood. The receptor set was obtained from an adult man with Graves' ophthalmopathy.

The chain combines TRBV2 with TRBJ2-5, with 9 nucleotides matching TRBD2. The CDR3 runs to 14 residues. The germline gives CDR1 SNHLY, CDR2 FYNNEI. The V segment lost 7 bases and the J segment 3 bases; nucleotides outside the gene matches: 6. CDR3 region: CASIAGADKETQYF. The DNA for the CDR3 is TGTGCCAGCATAGCGGGAGCGGATAAAGAGACCCAGTACTTC.

The rearrangement joins TRBV10-3 to TRBJ1-2; D remains unclear. Germline lookup yields CDR1 ENHRY and CDR2 SYGVKD. Trimming took off 4 bases at V and 6 bases at J, with 18 bases between the two ends. This CDR3 has 15 residues. Written as DNA, the CDR3 is TGTGCCATCAGTGTCTCCAAGGGTAGTGACCATGGCTACACCTTC. Its translation is CAISVSKGSDHGYTF.

This clonotype was seen a handful of times. The chain links TRBV12-5 to TRBJ2-6; D not certain. This CDR3 comprises 15 residues. The V end lost 2 bases, the J end lost 2 bases, and 7 bases lay between the germline ends. Per the germline V gene, CDR1 is LGHNT and CDR2 is FRNRAP. CDR3 amino acids: CASGLWVAGANVLTF. CDR3 DNA sequence: TGTGCTAGTGGTTTGTGGGTAGCTGGGGCCAACGTCCTGACTTTC.

The chain is built from TRBV11-3 and TRBJ2-2, with TRBD1 matching 7 bases. Germline CDR1 SGHNT, CDR2 YENEEA. The CDR3 runs 17 residues. The J segment lost 0 bases and the V segment lost 5 bases, leaving 9 bases of the junction unmatched. CDR3 protein: CASSTPTTGTNTGELFF. The DNA for the CDR3 is TGTGCCAGCAGCACGCCGACGACAGGGACGAACACCGGGGAGCTGTTTTTT. The full variable domain, in which reference TRBV11-3 and TRBJ2-2 provide the parts outside the CDR3, is EAGVVQSPRYKIIEKKQPVAFWCNPISGHNTLYWYLQNLGQGPELLIRYENEEAVDDSQLPKDRFSAERLKGVDSTLKIQPAELGDSAVYLCASSTPTTGTNTGELFFGEGSRLTVL.

The rearrangement uses TRBV29-1 and TRBJ2-7; 11 nucleotides line up with TRBD1. The CDR3 is made up of 13 amino acids. V was pared by 7 bases and J by 4 bases, with 6 bases of the junction left unmatched. Germline CDR1 and CDR2: SQVTM and ANQGSEA. CDR3 sequence (DNA): TGCAGCGACGGACAGGGGGCCGTTTACGAGCAGTACTTC. This sequence encodes CSDGQGAVYEQYF.

This sequence joins TRBV20-1 and TRBJ2-7; TRBD1 matches 8 bases. V shed 8 bases and J 0 bases; nucleotides not matched to a gene: 3. Germline CDR1 and CDR2: DFQATT and SNEGSKA (reference sequence). This CDR3 has 12 residues. The CDR3 here is CSLGQGSYEQYF. CDR3 DNA sequence: TGCAGTTTAGGACAGGGCTCCTACGAGCAGTACTTC.

This clonotype was observed many times. The gene calls are TRBV7-9 and TRBJ1-2, with 9 positions matching TRBD1. The CDR3 sequence is 13 residues long. In germline, CDR1 is SEHNR, CDR2 FQNEAQ (reference sequence). Trimming at V came to 5 bases and at J to 8 bases, leaving 6 bases not matched to a gene. The CDR3 nucleotides read TGTGCCAGCAGCCCCGGACAGGGGAGGGGCTACACCTTC. It is translated as CASSPGQGRGYTF.

V is TRBV11-2 and J is TRBJ2-5, with D perhaps being TRBD1 or TRBD2 (5 bases each). The germline V gene encodes CDR1 SGHAT and CDR2 FQNNGV. The CDR3 sequence is 14 residues long. V lost 1 base to trimming and J lost 5 bases, with 11 bases between them. Written as DNA, the CDR3 is TGTGCCAGCAGCTTAGGAGGGGCGTGGGAGACCCAGTACTTC. Its protein is CASSLGGAWETQYF. Based on the CDR3 plus reference TRBV11-2 and TRBJ2-5, the full variable domain is EAGVAQSPRYKIIEKRQSVAFWCNPISGHATLYWYQQILGQGPKLLIQFQNNGVVDDSQLPKDRFSAERLKGVDSTLKIQPAKLEDSAVYLCASSLGGAWETQYFGPGTRLLVL.

The chain combines TRBV4-3 with TRBJ2-7, with 8 bases lining up with TRBD1. V gave up 2 bases and J gave up 0 bases; unmatched junction bases: 6. Germline V CDR1 and CDR2: LGHNA, YSLEER. The CDR3 has 16 amino acids. The CDR3 loop is CASSQLLGQGSYEQYF. CDR3 coding DNA: TGCGCCAGCAGCCAACTCCTCGGACAGGGCTCCTACGAGCAGTACTTC.

This clonotype was counted many times. The V and J genes are TRBV2 and TRBJ1-4; D possibly corresponds to TRBD1 (5 bases). Germline assignment: CDR1 SNHLY and CDR2 FYNNEI. Trimming took 4 bases from V and 10 from J, leaving 19 bases between them. This CDR3 is built from 15 residues. This CDR3 is CASSGGERAPGKLFF. CDR3 coding DNA: TGTGCCAGCAGTGGGGGGGAGCGTGCCCCAGGAAAACTGTTTTTT.

As regards this clonotype: One end of the junction fails to match germline, which may point to a read error. The chain employs TRBV10-3 and TRBJ2-5, with 10 positions matching TRBD2. The CDR3 runs 17 residues. CDR1 and CDR2 from the germline V gene are ENHRY and SYGVKD. The CDR3 nucleotides are TGTGCCAGCAGTTATTCCAGGAGCGGGAGGGCCTTTGGGACCCAGTACTTC. Translation: CASSYSRSGRAFGTQYF.

The chain employs TRBV9 and TRBJ2-7, with 7 bases that match TRBD2. Per germline, CDR1 SGDLS and CDR2 YYNGEE. J lost 3 bases, V lost 3 bases, and 9 bases had no gene match. This CDR3 region has 15 residues. CDR3: CASSGSGDHHYEQYF. In DNA, the CDR3 is TGTGCCAGCAGCGGAAGCGGGGACCACCACTACGAGCAGTACTTC.

The chain joins TRBV7-9 to TRBJ2-7, with TRBD2 matching over 9 bases. The CDR3 is 15 residues long. With V trimmed by 6 bases and J by 0 bases, 6 bases remained unmatched. Germline assignment: CDR1 SEHNR and CDR2 FQNEAQ (reference sequence). The CDR3 DNA reads as TGTGCCAGCAGTCCAGCGGGAGGCAACTCCTACGAGCAGTACTTC. Amino acids: CASSPAGGNSYEQYF.

At least ten counts were recorded for this clonotype. The chain couples TRBV5-1 to TRBJ2-7, with D unclear. Germline lookup yields CDR1 SGHRS and CDR2 YFSETQ. The CDR3 is 13 amino acids. V lost 3 bases and J 3 bases, leaving 10 bases between the germline ends. CDR3 protein: CASSSRLDYEQYF. As DNA, the CDR3 is TGCGCCAGCAGCTCGCGACTCGACTACGAGCAGTACTTC.

The V gene is TRBV25-1, the J gene TRBJ1-2; TRBD1 matches at 7 bases. The J segment lost 4 bases and the V segment lost 4 bases, leaving 6 bases of the junction unmatched. Germline V lookup: CDR1 MGHDK, CDR2 SYGVNS. The CDR3 runs 14 residues. The CDR3 region is CASSGQGPLYGYTF. The CDR3 nucleotides read TGTGCCAGCAGTGGACAGGGCCCCCTCTATGGCTACACCTTC.

This chain connects TRBV29-1 to TRBJ1-1, with 8 bases aligning to TRBD1. The CDR3 runs 13 residues. J lost 2 bases, V lost 4 bases, and 3 bases had no gene match. Germline V gives CDR1 SQVTM, CDR2 ANQGSEA. The DNA of the CDR3 is TGCAGCGTTGGGGACAGGCTCAACACTGAAGCTTTCTTT. This sequence encodes CSVGDRLNTEAFF.

The chain is built from TRBV2 and TRBJ2-5; D perhaps matches TRBD2 (7 bases). The CDR3 sequence is 17 residues long. Germline CDR1 reads SNHLY; CDR2 reads FYNNEI. V lost 6 bases, J lost 1 base, and 21 bases lay in between. CDR3 DNA: TGTGCCAGCAGCCTCGACAGGTTGGGCGGGGGCCAAGAGACCCAGTACTTC. Protein product: CASSLDRLGGGQETQYF.

The V gene is TRBV24-1, the J gene TRBJ2-3; 8 bases are shared with TRBD2. J was trimmed by 1 base and V by 9 bases; bases with no gene match: 11. CDR3 length equals 16 residues. Germline CDR1 and CDR2: KGHDR and SFDVKD. The CDR3 reads CATARREAPGTDTQYF. The DNA of the CDR3 is TGTGCCACCGCCAGGCGGGAGGCGCCAGGCACAGATACGCAGTATTTT.

The chain joins TRBV11-1 to TRBJ1-2; 7 nucleotides line up with TRBD1. CDR3 length: 16 residues. Germline V lookup: CDR1 SGHAT, CDR2 FQDESV (reference sequence). With 4 bases clipped from V and 6 bases from J, the junction kept 14 bases outside the gene matches. The CDR3 region is CASSSAGGFLWDGYTF. The CDR3 bases are TGTGCCAGCAGCTCCGCAGGGGGATTTCTCTGGGATGGCTACACCTTC.

The table lists this clonotype with many counts. The rearrangement links TRBV11-2 to TRBJ1-4; D uncertain. The V end was cut by 1 base, the J end by 4 bases, with 13 bases between. The germline gives CDR1 SGHAT, CDR2 FQNNGV. The CDR3 sequence is 16 residues long. The CDR3 DNA sequence: TGTGCCAGCAGCTTAGTGTGGCACTCCAATAATGAAAAACTGTTTTTT. Amino acids: CASSLVWHSNNEKLFF. Complete variable domain (other parts from reference TRBV11-2 and TRBJ1-4): EAGVAQSPRYKIIEKRQSVAFWCNPISGHATLYWYQQILGQGPKLLIQFQNNGVVDDSQLPKDRFSAERLKGVDSTLKIQPAKLEDSAVYLCASSLVWHSNNEKLFFGSGTQLSVL.

Remarks on this clonotype: With a much larger clone just one base away, this may be a read error. DNA of the CDR3: TGTGCCAGCAGCTTTGGGGGAGGGCGAGGGGAGGCCCAGTACTTC. It specifies CASSFGGGRGEAQYF. The rearrangement joins TRBV2 to TRBJ2-5; 7 nucleotides align to TRBD2. Germline lookup yields CDR1 SNHLY and CDR2 FYNNEI. V lost 6 bases, J lost 9 bases, and 16 bases stayed unmatched. The CDR3 has 15 amino acids.

At least ten counts were recorded for this clonotype. The chain joins TRBV3-1 to TRBJ1-1; D remains ambiguous. V was cut by 3 bases and J by 1 base, with 6 bases left in between. Per germline, CDR1 LGHDT and CDR2 YNNKEL (reference sequence). This CDR3 is built from 13 residues. DNA for the CDR3: TGTGCCAGCAGCCAGATGGGGAACACTGAAGCTTTCTTT. Amino acids: CASSQMGNTEAFF.

The gene calls are TRBV11-2 and TRBJ2-7; 11 bases agree with TRBD2. The J call may be faulty, since TRBJ2-5 better matches the DNA end. The CDR3 contains 19 residues. Germline CDR1 reads SGHAT; CDR2 reads FQNNGV. CDR3 sequence reads: CASSFPGSGRAGGQETQYF. CDR3 DNA sequence: TGTGCCAGCAGCTTCCCCGGTAGCGGGAGGGCCGGGGGACAAGAGACCCAGTACTTC.

This clonotype was counted at least ten times. V is TRBV5-6 and J is TRBJ1-6, with 7 bases fitting TRBD1. V was clipped by 4 bases and J by 5 bases; unmatched bases: 9. CDR3 length: 16 residues. CDR1 is SGHDT and CDR2 is YYEEEE in the germline V gene. The DNA for the CDR3 is TGTGCCAGCAGCCTTTGGACAGGAAAGAATAATTCACCCCTCCACTTT. It specifies CASSLWTGKNNSPLHF.

This clonotype has at least ten counts. J is TRBJ1-1 and V is TRBV2; D is ambiguous. The CDR3 has 12 amino acids. Germline CDR1 SNHLY, CDR2 FYNNEI. Trimming left V 8 bases short and J 0 bases short, with 7 bases between. The CDR3 DNA reads TGTGCCAGCGTTCGGATGAACACTGAAGCTTTCTTT. Amino acids: CASVRMNTEAFF.

This chain joins TRBV25-1 and TRBJ1-4; the match to TRBD1 covers 7 bases. Germline V gives CDR1 MGHDK, CDR2 SYGVNS. There are 12 residues in the CDR3. J was trimmed by 6 bases and V by 6 bases; bases with no gene match: 1. CDR3 nucleotide sequence: TGTGCCAGCAGAGGGGGCGATGAAAAACTGTTTTTT. Translated, it gives CASRGGDEKLFF. The full variable domain, its missing parts supplied by reference TRBV25-1 and TRBJ1-4, is EADIYQTPRYLVIGTGKKITLECSQTMGHDKMYWYQQDPGMELHLIHYSYGVNSTEKGDLSSESTVSRIRTEHFPLTLESARPSHTSQYLCASRGGDEKLFFGSGTQLSVL.

For this clonotype: A much more abundant neighbour one base away suggests this may be a read error. This rearrangement joins TRBV29-1 to TRBJ2-7; weak D call: TRBD1 (5 bases). This CDR3 is 14 amino acids long. CDR1 SQVTM and CDR2 ANQGSEA come from the germline V gene. The CDR3 DNA is TGCAGTACCCCCTCAGGGCAGGGCATCTACGAGCAGTGCTTC. As protein: CSTPSGQGIYEQCF.